This TCR beta chain was retrieved from a study of T cells expressing NK-cell markers. Reanalyzing the 5' RACE reads, TCRdb keeps one entry per CDR3 protein, without DNA. This sample contains 200,000 to 300,000 distinct CDR3 sequences. The CDR3 is 15 residues long. CDR1 SNHLY and CDR2 FYNNEI come from the germline V gene. This sequence was found in a woman between 18 and 75 years old in good health. The chain has TRBV2 and TRBJ2-1; TCRdb designates TRBD2, a call that cannot be tested without DNA. Sequencing was done on a sample of blood T cells: a sorted CD56 or NKG2C T cell subset, CD4+ or CD8+ T cells, or bulk PBMC T cells (not recorded which). CDR3 loop: CASSAGGFSYNEQFF.